At least ten counts were recorded for the clone carrying this T cell receptor beta chain. Its specificity is not known. V dropped 9 bases and J dropped 6 bases, with 8 bases sitting between them. CDR3 length: 11 residues. Germline values: CDR1 KGHDR, CDR2 SFDVKD. Stated time point: patch test 1, 2 weeks after DPC sensitization. Described treatment: therapeutic diphenylcyclopropenone sensitization with weekly scalp DPC. Each donor was an alopecia patient between 18 and 70 years of age who qualified for DPC. This entry is derived from a study of human T cells and chemical hapten exposure. General observations from the study: Higher patch test scores went with higher counts of PT1 expanded TCRs. Once DPC sensitization occurred, TCRs above 1 in 1000 frequency showed no change.

TCRdb reprocessed the RACE reads via MiXCR and lists one record per CDR3 protein. The sample holds 74,000 or so distinct CDR3 sequences, approximately 10% seen once. This TCR came from a woman aged 50 to 60 with alopecia areata. Some clones in this sample may be carry-over from other donors' samples. The chain combines TRBV24-1 with TRBJ1-5; a possible D gene is TRBD1 (5 bases). The sequencing used whole blood, collected in connection with sensitization to the hapten diphenylcyclopropenone (DPC). The CDR3 reads CATGGGQPQHF. In DNA, the CDR3 is TGTGCCACCGGGGGAGGTCAGCCCCAGCATTTT.